These 20 T cell receptor beta chains originate from one sample sequenced in a study of blood T cell repertoires in COVID-19. Repertoires were generated with immunoSEQ multiplex PCR, while TCRdb's copy carries only in-frame clones and drops some. Among around 400,000 clones listed, roughly nine tenths were seen once. Sequenced input: PBMCs or T cells enriched from blood (not recorded which). These TCRs come from a woman in her twenties or thirties who had recovered from COVID-19.

The gene calls are TRBV29-1 and TRBJ1-4, with TRBD1 as a possible D gene (6 bases). V was shortened by 6 bases and J by 12 bases, with 17 bases between the two germline ends. CDR3 size: 12 residues. Per the germline V gene, CDR1 is SQVTM and CDR2 is ANQGSEA. Here the CDR3 reads CSVNTGPRELFF. The DNA for the CDR3 is TGCAGCGTCAATACAGGGCCGAGGGAACTGTTTTTT.

The CDR3 reads CASSLWDSLAFF. CDR3 nucleotides: TGTGCCAGCAGTTTATGGGACAGTTTGGCTTTCTTT. The chain employs TRBV12-3 or TRBV12-4 and TRBJ1-1; 7 bases fit TRBD1. The CDR3 has 12 amino acids. V lost 2 bases, J lost 11 bases, and 5 bases stayed unmatched.

The chain combines TRBV19 with TRBJ1-2; 12 bases are a match to TRBD1. The V segment lost 5 bases and the J segment 5 bases; nucleotides outside the gene matches: 9. This CDR3 comprises 16 residues. Germline CDR1 LNHDA, CDR2 SQIVND (reference sequence). The CDR3 DNA reads as TGTGCCAGTAGTTTGATCCGGGACAGGGGGCGGTATGGCTACACCTTC. Translating it yields CASSLIRDRGRYGYTF. Full variable domain (rest looked up from reference TRBV19 and TRBJ1-2): DGGITQSPKYLFRKEGQNVTLSCEQNLNHDAMYWYRQDPGQGLRLIYYSQIVNDFQKGDIAEGYSVSREKKESFPLTVTSAQKNPTAFYLCASSLIRDRGRYGYTFGSGTRLTVV.

CDR3 DNA: TGTGCCAGCAGCTTAGGCCGGGACAGAAGCGCCGGGGAGCTGTTTTTT. This gives the protein CASSLGRDRSAGELFF. This chain links TRBV7-9 with TRBJ2-2; TRBD1 aligns across 7 bases. The CDR3 loop spans 16 amino acids. CDR1 and CDR2 (germline): SEHNR, FQNEAQ (reference sequence). V was clipped by 1 base and J by 6 bases; unmatched bases: 8.

This chain links TRBV2 with TRBJ1-3, with 11 nucleotides matching TRBD1. V gave up 3 bases and J gave up 3 bases; unmatched junction bases: 7. The V gene's germline CDR1 is SNHLY and CDR2 FYNNEI. CDR3 length equals 17 residues. The CDR3 here is CASSDLRDRGSGNTIYF. CDR3 nucleotides: TGTGCCAGCAGTGATCTCCGGGACAGGGGGAGTGGAAACACCATATATTTT.

This clone was observed a handful of times. The gene calls are TRBV2 and TRBJ1-2, with a weak D call TRBD1 (5 bases). There are 13 residues in the CDR3. V was clipped by 10 bases and J by 8 bases, with 20 bases between them. Per germline, CDR1 SNHLY and CDR2 FYNNEI. CDR3 in DNA: TGTGCCATCACGGGACTGATACTAAAGGGCTACACCTTC. Its protein is CAITGLILKGYTF.

The chain combines TRBV7-3 with TRBJ1-2; D remains unclear. Deletions cut 5 bases from V and 8 bases from J, with 15 bases between. This CDR3 is 13 amino acids long. Germline lookup yields CDR1 SGHTA and CDR2 FQGTGA. CDR3: CASSPEGAGGYTF. The CDR3 DNA reads as TGTGCCAGCAGCCCAGAGGGCGCAGGAGGCTACACCTTC.

The chain has TRBV5-8 and TRBJ2-5; D not certain. Germline values: CDR1 SGHTS, CDR2 YDEGEE. The CDR3 has 17 residues. V was cut by 2 bases and J by 1 base, with 18 bases left in between. The CDR3 nucleotides read TGTGCCAGCAGCTTATTAGACTTGTCGGTGGGCCAAGAGACCCAGTACTTC. Its protein is CASSLLDLSVGQETQYF.

The CDR3, as DNA: TGCGCCAGCAGCTTGATAGGCGGCGAGCAGTACTTC. It yields the protein CASSLIGGEQYF. The V and J genes are TRBV5-1 and TRBJ2-7; the D is unclear. The germline gives CDR1 SGHRS, CDR2 YFSETQ. The V end lost 1 base, the J end lost 6 bases, and 8 bases lay between the germline ends. The CDR3 runs 12 residues.

In the case of this clone: One end of the junction is discordant with germline, which a read error may explain. The rearrangement links TRBV5-8 to TRBJ2-7; 9 bases match TRBD1. Germline V CDR1 and CDR2: SGHTS, YDEGEE. This CDR3 region has 12 residues. The CDR3 nucleotides read TGTGCCAGCAGCCCAATTGGGACAGGGATATCATTC. It encodes CASSPIGTGISF.

The chain couples TRBV9 to TRBJ1-2; the match to TRBD1 covers 7 bases. V was clipped by 3 bases and J by 4 bases; unmatched bases: 3. CDR3 length equals 13 residues. CDR1 SGDLS and CDR2 YYNGEE come from the germline V gene. The CDR3 DNA follows: TGTGCCAGCAGCGCAACAGGGGTCTATGGCTACACCTTC. Amino acids: CASSATGVYGYTF.

The chain carries TRBV19 and TRBJ1-4, with D unresolved. The CDR3 contains 14 residues. The germline gives CDR1 LNHDA, CDR2 SQIVND (reference sequence). Between the trimmed V and J ends, which lost 6 bases and 6 bases, there was a span of 14 bases. CDR3 in amino acids: CASSDILGDEKLFF. The CDR3 coding sequence is TGTGCCAGTAGCGACATTTTGGGAGATGAAAAACTGTTTTTT.

The genes are TRBV24-1 and TRBJ2-1, with 11 bases matching TRBD2. Trimming removed 2 bases from V and 0 bases from J; junction bases left unmatched: 5. Germline loops: CDR1 KGHDR, CDR2 SFDVKD. The CDR3 contains 18 residues. The CDR3 sequence is CATSDSRLAGPSYNEQFF. DNA of the CDR3: TGTGCCACCAGTGATTCGCGACTAGCGGGACCCTCCTACAATGAGCAGTTCTTC.

The chain recombines TRBV30 with TRBJ1-2; maybe TRBD1 (6 bases). Trimming left V 5 bases short and J 3 bases short, with 25 bases between. The CDR3 consists of 17 residues. The germline V gene has CDR1 GTSNPN and CDR2 SVGIG (reference sequence). The CDR3 loop reads CAWAPHLQGLDYYGYTF. The CDR3 nucleotides are TGTGCCTGGGCACCTCACCTTCAGGGGTTAGATTACTATGGCTACACCTTC. The full variable domain, its missing parts supplied by reference TRBV30 and TRBJ1-2, is SQTIHQWPATLVQPVGSPLSLECTVEGTSNPNLYWYRQAAGRGLQLLFYSVGIGQISSEVPQNLSASRPQDRQFILSSKKLLLSDSGFYLCAWAPHLQGLDYYGYTFGSGTRLTVV.

The CDR3 spells CASSILTGAAAYEQYF. The CDR3 DNA follows: TGTGCCAGCAGCATACTGACGGGAGCCGCCGCCTACGAGCAGTACTTC. The rearrangement uses TRBV14 and TRBJ2-7, with D possibly being TRBD2 (6 bases). Germline V gene sequence: CDR1 SGHDN, CDR2 FVKESK. The CDR3 is made up of 16 amino acids. The V gene lost 5 bases and the J gene lost 2 bases, with 19 bases spanning the gap.

V and J are TRBV3-1 (or the pseudogene TRBV3-2) and TRBJ1-1, with 8 bases lining up with TRBD1. The CDR3 length is 16 residues. Germline-derived CDR1 and CDR2 are LGHDT and YNNKEL (reference sequence). Trimming at V came to 0 bases and at J to 1 base, leaving 4 bases not matched to a gene. The CDR3 region is CASSQDLRGQNTEAFF. In nucleotides, the CDR3 is TGTGCCAGCAGCCAAGATCTCAGGGGGCAGAACACTGAAGCTTTCTTT.

DNA of the CDR3: TGTGCCAGCGGGGACAGAGATAATCAGCCCCAGCATTTT. Its protein is CASGDRDNQPQHF. The rearrangement uses TRBV19 and TRBJ1-5; 7 nucleotides align to TRBD1. Germline lookup yields CDR1 LNHDA and CDR2 SQIVND (reference sequence). V trimming: 9 bases; J trimming: 4 bases; junction bases outside the gene matches: 6. This CDR3 spans 13 amino acids.

There are a few counts of this clone. This sequence joins TRBV6-5 and TRBJ2-7, with TRBD1 as a possible D gene (5 bases). Germline CDR1 and CDR2: MNHEY and SVGAGI. V dropped 6 bases and J dropped 7 bases, with 16 bases sitting between them. The CDR3 extends over 13 amino acids. CDR3 sequence reads: CASRRQRFGEQYF. CDR3 sequence (DNA): TGTGCCAGCAGACGACAGAGGTTCGGGGAGCAGTACTTC.

J is TRBJ1-1 and V is TRBV7-2; D is perhaps TRBD1 (6 bases). The CDR3 runs 15 residues. In germline, CDR1 is SGHTA, CDR2 FQGNSA. V lost 6 bases and J lost 5, with 19 bases in between. The CDR3 DNA follows: TGTGCCAGCAGGCTCCCGACAGGCGGAACGACTGAAGCTTTCTTT. As protein: CASRLPTGGTTEAFF. The full variable domain, completed using reference TRBV7-2 and TRBJ1-1, is GAGVSQSPSNKVTEKGKDVELRCDPISGHTALYWYRQSLGQGLEFLIYFQGNSAPDKSGLPSDRFSAERTGGSVSTLTIQRTQQEDSAVYLCASRLPTGGTTEAFFGQGTRLTVV.

The chain uses TRBV10-3 and TRBJ2-7; no definite D call. Germline-derived CDR1 and CDR2 are ENHRY and SYGVKD. The V gene lost 3 bases and the J gene lost 4 bases, with 10 bases spanning the gap. CDR3 size: 13 residues. The CDR3 DNA is TGTGCCATCAGTGATGTCTCAGATTACGAGCAGTACTTC. It translates to CAISDVSDYEQYF.